This T cell receptor beta chain came from a study of Graves' ophthalmopathy and Graves' hyperthyroidism. CDR1 is SGHRS, CDR2 YFSETQ, per germline. The CDR3 sequence is 15 residues long. V lost 7 bases and J 5 bases, leaving 21 bases between the germline ends. For repertoire sequencing, the TCR beta CDR3 regions were amplified from RNA transcripts. The authors performed first-round RT-PCR with HTBI primers and then a second-round multiplex PCR. MiXCR, run by TCRdb on the multiplex PCR reads, gives a single entry per CDR3 protein. The sample has hundreds of thousands of distinct CDR3 sequences, roughly 15% seen once. The PBMCs had their origin in roughly 9.4 ml of fresh peripheral blood.

The V call is TRBV5-1, the J call TRBJ2-5, with D perhaps TRBD1 (5 bases). The clonotype originates from a woman under 30 with stable Graves' hyperthyroidism. Sequencing was carried out using peripheral blood. The CDR3 DNA reads as TGCGCCAGCGGTTTGACAGCGCAAAGAACGGAGACCCAGTACTTC. Translated, it gives CASGLTAQRTETQYF.